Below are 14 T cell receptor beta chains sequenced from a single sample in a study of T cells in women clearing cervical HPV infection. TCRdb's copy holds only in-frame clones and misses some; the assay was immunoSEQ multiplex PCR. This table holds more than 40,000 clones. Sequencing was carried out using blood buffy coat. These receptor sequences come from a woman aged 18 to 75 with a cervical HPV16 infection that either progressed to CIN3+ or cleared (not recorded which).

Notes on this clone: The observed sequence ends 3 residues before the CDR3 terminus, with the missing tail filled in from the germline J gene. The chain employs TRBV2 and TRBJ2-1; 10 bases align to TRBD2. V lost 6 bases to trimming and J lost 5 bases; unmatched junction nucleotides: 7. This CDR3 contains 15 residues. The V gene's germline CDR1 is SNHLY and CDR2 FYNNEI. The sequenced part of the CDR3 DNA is TGTGCCAGCAGCGATAGCGGGGGGCGAAACAATGAG. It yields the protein CASSDSGGRNNE. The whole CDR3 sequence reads CASSDSGGRNNEQFF.

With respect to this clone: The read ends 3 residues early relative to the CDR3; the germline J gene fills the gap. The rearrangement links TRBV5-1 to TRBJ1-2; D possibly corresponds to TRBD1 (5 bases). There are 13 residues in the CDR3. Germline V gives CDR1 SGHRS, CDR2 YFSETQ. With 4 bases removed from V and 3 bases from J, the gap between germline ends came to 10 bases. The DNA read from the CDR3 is TGCGCCAGCAGCCCTGACAGATACTATGGC. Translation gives CASSPDRYYG. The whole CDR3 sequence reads CASSPDRYYGYTF.

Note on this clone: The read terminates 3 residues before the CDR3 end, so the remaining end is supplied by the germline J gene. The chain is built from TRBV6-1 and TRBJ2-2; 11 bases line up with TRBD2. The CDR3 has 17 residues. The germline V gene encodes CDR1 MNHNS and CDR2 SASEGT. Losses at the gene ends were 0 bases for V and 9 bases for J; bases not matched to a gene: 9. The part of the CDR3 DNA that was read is TGTGCCAGCAGTGAAGCGCACCTAGCGGGGGGACTCCGGGAG. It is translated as CASSEAHLAGGLRE. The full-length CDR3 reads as CASSEAHLAGGLRELFF.

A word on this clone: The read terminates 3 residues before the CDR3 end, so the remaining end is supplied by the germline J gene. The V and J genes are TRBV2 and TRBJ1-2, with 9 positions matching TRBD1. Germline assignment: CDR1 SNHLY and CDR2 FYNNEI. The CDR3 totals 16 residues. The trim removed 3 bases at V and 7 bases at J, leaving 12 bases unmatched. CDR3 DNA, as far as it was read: TGTGCCAGCAGTGACTTCGGGACAGGGTTCTCTGGTGGC. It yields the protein CASSDFGTGFSGG. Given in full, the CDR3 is CASSDFGTGFSGGYTF. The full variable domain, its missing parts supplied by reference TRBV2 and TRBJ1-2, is EPEVTQTPSHQVTQMGQEVILRCVPISNHLYFYWYRQILGQKVEFLVSFYNNEISEKSEIFDDQFSVERPDGSNFTLKIRSTKLEDSAMYFCASSDFGTGFSGGYTFGSGTRLTVV.

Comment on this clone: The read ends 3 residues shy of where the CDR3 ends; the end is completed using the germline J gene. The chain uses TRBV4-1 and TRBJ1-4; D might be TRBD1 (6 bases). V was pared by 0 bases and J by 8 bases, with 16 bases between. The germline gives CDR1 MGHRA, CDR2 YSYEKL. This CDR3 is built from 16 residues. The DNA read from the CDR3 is TGCGCCAGCAGCCAAGATCCAGGGGCGCGTGGGGAAAAA. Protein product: CASSQDPGARGEK. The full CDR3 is CASSQDPGARGEKLFF.

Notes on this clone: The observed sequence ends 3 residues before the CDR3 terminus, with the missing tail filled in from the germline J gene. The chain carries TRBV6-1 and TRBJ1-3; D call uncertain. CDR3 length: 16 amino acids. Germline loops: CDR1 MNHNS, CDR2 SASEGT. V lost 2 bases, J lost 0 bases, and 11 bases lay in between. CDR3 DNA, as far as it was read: TGTGCCAGCAGTGAAAACTCCGTTCACTCTGGAAACACC. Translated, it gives CASSENSVHSGNT. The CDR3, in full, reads CASSENSVHSGNTIYF.

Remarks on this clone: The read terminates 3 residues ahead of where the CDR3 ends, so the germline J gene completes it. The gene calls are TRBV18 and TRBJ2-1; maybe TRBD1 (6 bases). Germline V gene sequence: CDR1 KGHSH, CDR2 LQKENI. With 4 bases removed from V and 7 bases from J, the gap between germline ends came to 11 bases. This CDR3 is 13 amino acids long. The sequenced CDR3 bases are TGTGCCAGCTCACTTTGGACAGTAAATGAG. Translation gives CASSLWTVNE. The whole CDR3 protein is CASSLWTVNEQFF.

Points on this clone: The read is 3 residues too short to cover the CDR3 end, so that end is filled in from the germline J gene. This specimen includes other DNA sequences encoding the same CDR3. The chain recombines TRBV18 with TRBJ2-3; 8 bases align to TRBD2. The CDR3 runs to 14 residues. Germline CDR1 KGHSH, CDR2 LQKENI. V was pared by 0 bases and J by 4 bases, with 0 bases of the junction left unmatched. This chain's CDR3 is CASSPPGGADTQYF. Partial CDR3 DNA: TGTGCCAGCTCACCACCCGGGGGGGCAGATACG.

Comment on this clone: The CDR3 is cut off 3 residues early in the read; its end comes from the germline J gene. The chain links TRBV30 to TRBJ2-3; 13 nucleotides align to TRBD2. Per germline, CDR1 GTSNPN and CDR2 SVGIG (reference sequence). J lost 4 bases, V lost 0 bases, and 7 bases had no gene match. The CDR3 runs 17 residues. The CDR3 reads CAWSVRGLAGVPDTQYF. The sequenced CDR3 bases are TGTGCCTGGAGTGTACGCGGACTAGCGGGGGTCCCAGATACG.

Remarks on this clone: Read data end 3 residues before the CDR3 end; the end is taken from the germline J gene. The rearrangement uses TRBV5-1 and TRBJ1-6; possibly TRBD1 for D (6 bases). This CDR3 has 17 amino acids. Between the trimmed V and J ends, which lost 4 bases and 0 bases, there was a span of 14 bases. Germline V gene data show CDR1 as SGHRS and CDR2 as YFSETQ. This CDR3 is CASSPGQRSSYNSPLHF. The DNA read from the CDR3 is TGCGCCAGCAGCCCAGGACAGCGAAGCTCCTATAATTCACCC.

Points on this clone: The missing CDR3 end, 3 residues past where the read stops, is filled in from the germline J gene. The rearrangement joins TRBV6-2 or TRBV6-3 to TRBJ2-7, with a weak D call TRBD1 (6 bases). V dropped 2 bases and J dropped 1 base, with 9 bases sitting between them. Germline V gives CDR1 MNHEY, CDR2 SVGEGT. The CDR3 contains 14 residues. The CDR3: CASSYGQGSYEQYF. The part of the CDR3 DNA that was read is TGTGCCAGCAGTTACGGGCAGGGGTCCTACGAG.

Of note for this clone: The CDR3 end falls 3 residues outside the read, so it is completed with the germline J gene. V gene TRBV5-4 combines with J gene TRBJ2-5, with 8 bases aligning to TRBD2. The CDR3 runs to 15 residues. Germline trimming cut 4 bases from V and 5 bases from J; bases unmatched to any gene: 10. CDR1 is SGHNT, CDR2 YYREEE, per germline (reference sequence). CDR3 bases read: TGTGCCAGCAGCCCATCCGGGACTAGTGACGAGACC. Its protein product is CASSPSGTSDET. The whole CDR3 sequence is CASSPSGTSDETQYF. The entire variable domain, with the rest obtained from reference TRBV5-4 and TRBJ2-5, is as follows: ETGVTQSPTHLIKTRGQQVTLRCSSQSGHNTVSWYQQALGQGPQFIFQYYREEENGRGNFPPRFSGLQFPNYSSELNVNALELDDSALYLCASSPSGTSDETQYFGPGTRLLVL.

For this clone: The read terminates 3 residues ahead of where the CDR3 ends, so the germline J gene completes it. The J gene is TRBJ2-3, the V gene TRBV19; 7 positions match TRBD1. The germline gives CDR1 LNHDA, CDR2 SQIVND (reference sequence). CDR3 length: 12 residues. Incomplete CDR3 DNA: TGTGCCAGTAGTATTGGGGACAGACCG. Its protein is CASSIGDRP. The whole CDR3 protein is CASSIGDRPQYF.

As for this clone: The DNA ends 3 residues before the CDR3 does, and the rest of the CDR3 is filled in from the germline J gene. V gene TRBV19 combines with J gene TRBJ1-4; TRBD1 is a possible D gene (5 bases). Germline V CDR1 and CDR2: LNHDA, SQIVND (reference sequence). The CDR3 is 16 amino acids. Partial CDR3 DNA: TGTGCCAGTAGTATAGTACGGACCTCTGGGGCCAACGTA. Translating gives CASSIVRTSGANV. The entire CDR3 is CASSIVRTSGANVLFF.